These 8 T cell receptor beta chains originate from one sample sequenced in a study of OX40 agonist ivuxolimab in advanced cancers. TCRdb's copy holds only in-frame clones and misses some; the assay was immunoSEQ multiplex PCR. The table has 50,000 to 70,000 clones, around four fifths seen once. Sequenced material: CD4+ or CD8+ T cells sorted from blood, taken in a trial of the OX40 agonist ivuxolimab. Every receptor here comes from an adult with an advanced solid tumor such as melanoma, head and neck, liver or kidney cancer.

V and J are TRBV9 and TRBJ2-2; D unclear. CDR1 and CDR2 (germline): SGDLS, YYNGEE. The CDR3 is 13 residues long. V gave up 0 bases and J gave up 6 bases, with 6 bases separating them. The CDR3 loop is CASSVGRAGELFF. As DNA, the CDR3 is TGTGCCAGCAGCGTAGGTAGAGCCGGGGAGCTGTTTTTT.

The V call is TRBV11-3, the J call TRBJ2-7; weak D call: TRBD1 (6 bases). The CDR3 loop spans 14 amino acids. CDR1 SGHNT and CDR2 YENEEA come from the germline V gene. The V gene lost 1 base and the J gene lost 2 bases, with 9 bases spanning the gap. The CDR3 loop reads CASSLVGQTYEQYF. The DNA of the CDR3 is TGTGCCAGCAGCTTAGTAGGACAGACCTACGAGCAGTACTTC.

V and J are TRBV7-8 and TRBJ2-3; TRBD2 might be the D (6 bases). Per germline, CDR1 SGHVS and CDR2 FQNEAQ. V lost 1 base and J 5 bases, leaving 16 bases between the germline ends. The CDR3 length is 16 residues. CDR3 region: CASSLGRLVRQDTQYF. The CDR3 nucleotides read TGTGCCAGCAGCTTAGGGAGACTAGTCCGGCAAGATACGCAGTATTTT.

V and J are TRBV9 and TRBJ2-1; TRBD2 agrees at 8 bases. The CDR3 contains 15 residues. Germline V gene sequence: CDR1 SGDLS, CDR2 YYNGEE. V shed 1 base, J shed 0 bases, and the junction held 0 bases outside the gene matches. The CDR3 region has the DNA TGTGCCAGCAGCGTAAGCGGGAGCTCCTACAATGAGCAGTTCTTC. Protein: CASSVSGSSYNEQFF.

This clone was seen only once. V gene TRBV18 combines with J gene TRBJ1-1; D is possibly TRBD1 (5 bases). This CDR3 is 13 amino acids long. V shed 4 bases and J shed 6 bases, with 12 bases lying between them. From germline, CDR1 is KGHSH and CDR2 LQKENI. CDR3 loop: CASSQGAGAEAFF. The CDR3 DNA reads as TGTGCCAGCTCACAAGGAGCGGGGGCTGAAGCTTTCTTT.

The genes are TRBV6-1 and TRBJ1-5; TRBD1 agrees at 8 bases. The germline CDR1 and CDR2 sequences are MNHNS and SASEGT. With V trimmed by 2 bases and J by 8 bases, 11 bases remained unmatched. The CDR3 spans 16 residues. The CDR3 DNA is TGTGCCAGCAGTGAACCTCCCCGGACAGGGATGGAGCCCCAGCATTTT. Its protein product is CASSEPPRTGMEPQHF.

The V gene is TRBV11-3, the J gene TRBJ2-7; 10 nucleotides align to TRBD1. The CDR3 has 14 residues. Germline CDR1 reads SGHNT; CDR2 reads YENEEA. V was pared by 3 bases and J by 3 bases, with 2 bases of the junction left unmatched. Here the CDR3 DNA reads TGTGCCAGCAGCTTTGGGACAGGGGACTACGAGCAGTACTTC. This sequence encodes CASSFGTGDYEQYF.

J is TRBJ2-2 and V is TRBV15; D unclear. V lost 3 bases to trimming and J lost 5 bases, with 10 bases between them. This CDR3 has 14 residues. Germline loops: CDR1 LNHNV, CDR2 YYDKDF (reference sequence). In nucleotides, the CDR3 is TGTGCCACCAGCAGGGGCTTAGAGACCGGGGAGCTGTTTTTT. This codes for CATSRGLETGELFF.